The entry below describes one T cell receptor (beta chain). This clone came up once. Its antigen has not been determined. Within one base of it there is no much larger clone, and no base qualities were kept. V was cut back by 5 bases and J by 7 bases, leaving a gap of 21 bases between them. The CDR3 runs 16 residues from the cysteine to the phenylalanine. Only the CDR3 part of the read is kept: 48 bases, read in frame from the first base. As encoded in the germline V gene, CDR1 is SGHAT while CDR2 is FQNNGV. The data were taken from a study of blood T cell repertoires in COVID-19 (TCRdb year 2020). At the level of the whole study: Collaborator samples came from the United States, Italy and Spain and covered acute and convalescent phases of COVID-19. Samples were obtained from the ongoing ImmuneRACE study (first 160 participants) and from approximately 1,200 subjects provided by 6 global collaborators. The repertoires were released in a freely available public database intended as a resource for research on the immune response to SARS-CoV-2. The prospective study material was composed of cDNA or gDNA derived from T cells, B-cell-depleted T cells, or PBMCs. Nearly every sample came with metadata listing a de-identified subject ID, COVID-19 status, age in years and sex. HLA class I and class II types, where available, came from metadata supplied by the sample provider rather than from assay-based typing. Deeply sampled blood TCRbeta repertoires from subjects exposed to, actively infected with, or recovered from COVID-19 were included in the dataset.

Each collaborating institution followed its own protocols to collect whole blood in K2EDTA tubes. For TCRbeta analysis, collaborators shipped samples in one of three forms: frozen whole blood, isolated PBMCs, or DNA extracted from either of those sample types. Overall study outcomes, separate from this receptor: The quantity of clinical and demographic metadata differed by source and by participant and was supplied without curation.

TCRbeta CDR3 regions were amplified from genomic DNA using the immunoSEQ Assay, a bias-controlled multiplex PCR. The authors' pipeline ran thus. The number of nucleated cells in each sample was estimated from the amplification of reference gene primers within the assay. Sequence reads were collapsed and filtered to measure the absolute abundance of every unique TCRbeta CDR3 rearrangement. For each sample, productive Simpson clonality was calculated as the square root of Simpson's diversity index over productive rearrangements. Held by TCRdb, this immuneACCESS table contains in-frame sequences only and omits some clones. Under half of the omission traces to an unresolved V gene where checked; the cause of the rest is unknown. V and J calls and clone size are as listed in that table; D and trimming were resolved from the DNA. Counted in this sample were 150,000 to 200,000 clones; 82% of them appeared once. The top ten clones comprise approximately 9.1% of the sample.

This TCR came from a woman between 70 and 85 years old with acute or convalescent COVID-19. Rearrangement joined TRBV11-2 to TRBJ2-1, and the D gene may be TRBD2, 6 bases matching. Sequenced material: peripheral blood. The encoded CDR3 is CASSPGIAVTANEQFF. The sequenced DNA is TGTGCCAGCAGCCCCGGAATAGCGGTAACGGCGAATGAGCAGTTCTTC.